The 14 T cell receptor beta chains below all came from one sample that was sequenced in a study of regulatory T cells in long-lasting Graves disease. For TCR beta, libraries came from iRepertoire HTBI primers and Arm-PCR of CDR3 regions. TCRdb redid the calling of the multiplex PCR reads with MiXCR, one entry per CDR3 protein. The top ten hold 12% of the sample, which has hundreds of thousands of distinct CDR3 sequences, about 16% seen once. Sample time point: newly diagnosed GD, antithyroid drugs for less than 3 months. Extracted RNA from PBMCs served as the source of the TCR library. This sample was also put to use in a study of T cells in Graves' hyperthyroidism and ophthalmopathy.

The sequencing here drew on peripheral blood mononuclear cells (PBMCs), taken at new diagnosis, from a patient treated with antithyroid drugs. These receptors all come from a man between 18 and 29 years old with Graves disease.

This clonotype showed up many times. The chain has TRBV5-5 and TRBJ1-1; D is possibly TRBD1 (6 bases). CDR1 is SGHKS, CDR2 YYEKEE, per germline (reference sequence). The ends were cut back, 0 bases at V and 0 bases at J, with 18 bases in the middle. The CDR3 sequence is 18 residues long. This chain's CDR3 is CASSLAPGQGRMNTEAFF. In DNA, the CDR3 is TGTGCCAGCAGCTTGGCCCCGGGACAAGGCCGAATGAACACTGAAGCTTTCTTT.

This clonotype was observed at least ten times. The chain is built from TRBV11-2 and TRBJ2-1, with TRBD2 matching over 9 bases. Germline-derived CDR1 and CDR2 are SGHAT and FQNNGV. The length of the CDR3 is 15 residues. The trim removed 5 bases at V and 2 bases at J, leaving 4 bases unmatched. The CDR3 coding sequence is TGTGCCAGCAGCCCTAGCGGGGCGGCCTACAATGAGCAGTTCTTC. It encodes CASSPSGAAYNEQFF.

This clonotype came up many times. The chain recombines TRBV20-1 with TRBJ2-1; 7 nucleotides match TRBD1. This CDR3 is 16 amino acids long. V was pared by 3 bases and J by 9 bases, with 17 bases of the junction left unmatched. CDR1 is DFQATT and CDR2 is SNEGSKA in the germline V gene (reference sequence). CDR3 loop: CSASRVYYRDRAEQFF. CDR3 sequence (DNA): TGCAGTGCTAGTAGGGTCTACTACCGGGACAGAGCTGAGCAGTTCTTC.

The chain joins TRBV30 to TRBJ2-1; possible D gene TRBD2, 6 bases. CDR3 length: 12 residues. The germline V and J ends were trimmed by 8 bases and 7 bases, with 15 bases remaining between them. CDR1 is GTSNPN, CDR2 SVGIG, per germline (reference sequence). CDR3 DNA: TGTGCCCGGACGGTAGGGAGGAATGAGCAGTTCTTC. Encoded protein: CARTVGRNEQFF.

V gene TRBV20-1 combines with J gene TRBJ2-3, with D perhaps matching TRBD2 (5 bases). This CDR3 has 16 residues. Germline V CDR1 and CDR2: DFQATT, SNEGSKA (reference sequence). V was trimmed by 2 bases and J by 0 bases, leaving 15 bases between them. CDR3 amino acids: CSARNLVVASTDTQYF. DNA of the CDR3: TGCAGTGCTAGAAACTTAGTAGTAGCGAGCACAGATACGCAGTATTTT.

This clonotype has a handful of counts. The J gene is TRBJ1-1, the V gene TRBV9, with a weak D call TRBD1 (5 bases). Trimming left V 0 bases short and J 5 bases short, with 14 bases between. CDR3 size: 15 residues. The germline V gene encodes CDR1 SGDLS and CDR2 YYNGEE. The CDR3 DNA is TGTGCCAGCAGCGTAGCTGCGCTGGGGGGGACTGAAGCTTTCTTT. This gives the protein CASSVAALGGTEAFF.

This clonotype was observed a handful of times. The V gene is TRBV20-1, the J gene TRBJ2-2; 7 positions match TRBD1. The germline V gene encodes CDR1 DFQATT and CDR2 SNEGSKA (reference sequence). Trimming took 1 base from V and 11 from J; bases not matched to a gene: 13. CDR3 size: 15 residues. CDR3 region: CSARAPTGRLEELFF. The DNA of the CDR3 is TGCAGTGCTAGAGCCCCGACAGGGCGGTTAGAAGAGCTGTTTTTT.

This sequence joins TRBV10-3 and TRBJ2-2, with D unresolved. The CDR3 is 15 residues long. In germline, CDR1 is ENHRY, CDR2 SYGVKD. V was pared by 3 bases and J by 0 bases, with 8 bases between. CDR3 sequence (DNA): TGTGCCATCAGTGAAGGCCCTGCGAACACCGGGGAGCTGTTTTTT. Amino acids: CAISEGPANTGELFF.

The chain is built from TRBV5-1 and TRBJ2-5; possible D gene TRBD2, 5 bases. Trimming stripped 0 bases from V and 2 bases from J, with 8 bases between. CDR3 length: 14 residues. The germline CDR1 and CDR2 sequences are SGHRS and YFSETQ. CDR3 loop: CASSLDAGQETQYF. The CDR3 coding sequence is TGCGCCAGCAGCTTGGATGCGGGTCAAGAGACCCAGTACTTC.

This clonotype has ten or more counts. The chain couples TRBV20-1 to TRBJ2-3, with 7 bases fitting TRBD2. The CDR3 loop spans 15 amino acids. The trim removed 7 bases at V and 1 base at J, leaving 11 bases unmatched. Germline CDR1 and CDR2: DFQATT and SNEGSKA (reference sequence). The CDR3 coding sequence is TGCAGTGGAGTGACGGCGGGAGCGGGCACAGATACGCAGTATTTT. Translating gives CSGVTAGAGTDTQYF.

There are many counts of this clonotype. This rearrangement joins TRBV10-3 to TRBJ2-7, with TRBD1 matching over 9 bases. Per germline, CDR1 ENHRY and CDR2 SYGVKD. V gave up 4 bases and J gave up 5 bases; unmatched junction bases: 9. The CDR3 runs 15 residues. Here the CDR3 reads CAISGILRTGDEQYF. CDR3 bases: TGTGCCATCAGTGGCATCCTGCGGACAGGGGACGAGCAGTACTTC.

This clonotype was seen just once. Because it lacks the conserved phenylalanine or tryptophan at the end, this CDR3 is likely a read error. The genes are TRBV13 and TRBJ2-4, with 7 bases fitting TRBD1. The germline V gene encodes CDR1 PRHDT and CDR2 FYEKMQ (reference sequence). The CDR3 is made up of 15 amino acids. After removal of 5 bases from V and 2 bases from J, the junction contained 6 bases not matched to a gene. The CDR3 loop reads CASSATGETKNIQYL. CDR3 DNA sequence: TGTGCCAGCAGCGCAACAGGGGAAACCAAAAACATTCAGTACCTC.

About this clonotype itself: A read error is possible here, since a much larger clone lies one base away. This rearrangement joins TRBV20-1 to TRBJ2-7; D call uncertain. From germline, CDR1 is DFQATT and CDR2 SNEGSKA (reference sequence). The CDR3 totals 12 residues. The CDR3 DNA is TGCAGTGCTAGAGAGACTGCTGACGAGCAGCACTTC. Its translation: CSARETADEQHF.

This clonotype was detected only a few times. The chain couples TRBV25-1 to TRBJ2-2; TRBD2 agrees at 7 bases. Germline V gene sequence: CDR1 MGHDK, CDR2 SYGVNS. V lost 2 bases to trimming and J lost 2 bases; unmatched junction nucleotides: 5. The CDR3 length is 16 residues. In DNA, the CDR3 is TGTGCCAGCAGTGAAAGGACTAGAGGTAACACCGGGGAGCTGTTTTTT. Protein: CASSERTRGNTGELFF.